This TCR beta chain was profiled in a study of blood T cell repertoires in COVID-19. This clone was detected only once. As processed by the authors: Using reference gene primer amplification, nucleated cell counts were estimated. This table comes from immunoSEQ multiplex PCR, and its TCRdb copy is limited to in-frame clones, with some not included. The D gene and trimming were derived from the DNA, and the V and J assignments and clone size from that table. The repertoire consists of 150,000 to 200,000 clones, with around 83% occurring once and the leading ten covering 5.5% to 7%. Losses at the gene ends were 4 bases for V and 5 bases for J; bases not matched to a gene: 6. The CDR3 extends over 14 amino acids. Germline assignment: CDR1 SQVTM and CDR2 ANQGSEA.

V and J are TRBV29-1 and TRBJ2-1, with 9 bases fitting TRBD1. This receptor was obtained from a man aged 50 or older with active or convalescent COVID-19. Sample: peripheral blood. The CDR3: CSVGYRGRDNEQFF. The DNA for the CDR3 is TGCAGCGTTGGATACAGGGGGCGCGACAATGAGCAGTTCTTC.